These 24 T cell receptor beta chains came from one sample sequenced in a study of early T cells in non-severe SARS-CoV-2 infection. MiXCR, applied by TCRdb to the 5' RACE reads, yields one record per CDR3 protein. The data contain tens of thousands of distinct CDR3 sequences, about 9.8% of them singletons. Material: whole blood. Source of these receptors: an adult who was a healthcare worker with PCR-confirmed SARS-CoV-2 infection or an uninfected control (not recorded which).

This clonotype was seen at least ten times. The rearrangement links TRBV6-6 to TRBJ1-6; 7 bases match TRBD1. The CDR3 sequence is 16 residues long. With 6 bases clipped from V and 0 bases from J, the junction kept 5 bases outside the gene matches. CDR1 and CDR2 from the germline V gene are MNHNY and SVGAGI (reference sequence). DNA of the CDR3: TGTGCCAGCAGGGTACAGGGGAGCTCCTATAATTCACCCCTCCACTTT. It specifies CASRVQGSSYNSPLHF.

The table lists this clonotype with many counts. This chain links TRBV27 with TRBJ2-3; D is perhaps TRBD2 (6 bases). The V end lost 3 bases, the J end lost 4 bases, and 11 bases lay between the germline ends. CDR3 length: 14 amino acids. The germline CDR1 and CDR2 sequences are MNHEY and SMNVEV (reference sequence). CDR3 sequence reads: CASSLGGFADTQYF. Written as DNA, the CDR3 is TGTGCCAGCAGTTTGGGGGGTTTCGCAGATACGCAGTATTTT.

This clonotype has ten or more counts. For the CDR3, the DNA is TGCAGTGCTAGCTACAGCCCTAGCTCCTACGAGCAGTACTTC. Its protein product is CSASYSPSSYEQYF. The rearrangement uses TRBV20-1 and TRBJ2-7; D not certain. The germline V gene has CDR1 DFQATT and CDR2 SNEGSKA (reference sequence). Trimming shortened V by 3 bases and J by 0 bases, and 12 bases separated the two germline ends. The CDR3 length is 14 residues.

The J gene is TRBJ2-7, the V gene TRBV29-1; TRBD2 matches at 10 bases. Trimming removed 2 bases from V and 7 bases from J; junction bases left unmatched: 5. Germline assignment: CDR1 SQVTM and CDR2 ANQGSEA. The CDR3 sequence is 13 residues long. The CDR3 DNA reads TGCAGCGTTGAACTAGCGGGAGTTGGGGAGCAGTACTTC. It is translated as CSVELAGVGEQYF.

J is TRBJ1-4 and V is TRBV20-1; D not resolved. V was trimmed by 0 bases and J by 5 bases, leaving 16 bases between them. This CDR3 has 16 amino acids. The germline V gene encodes CDR1 DFQATT and CDR2 SNEGSKA (reference sequence). The CDR3 DNA reads TGCAGTGCTAGAGACTTCGGCCAGACTGGCAATGAAAAACTGTTTTTT. Protein product: CSARDFGQTGNEKLFF.

The CDR3 nucleotides read TGTGCCAGCAGTTTATCCTTCGGGGATGGCTACACCTTC. Its translation: CASSLSFGDGYTF. This chain joins TRBV28 and TRBJ1-2; no definite D call. The length of the CDR3 is 13 residues. CDR1 and CDR2 (germline): MDHEN, SYDVKM. V lost 1 base to trimming and J lost 6 bases, with 9 bases between them.

The table lists this clonotype with many counts. The chain has TRBV7-2 and TRBJ1-6, with D uncertain. This CDR3 spans 15 amino acids. V was cut by 1 base and J by 0 bases, with 4 bases left in between. Germline assignment: CDR1 SGHTA and CDR2 FQGNSA. CDR3 DNA sequence: TGTGCCAGCAGCTTAGGGAGCTCCTATAATTCACCCCTCCACTTT. The encoded protein is CASSLGSSYNSPLHF.

This clonotype was counted a few times. The chain has TRBV7-2 and TRBJ1-4, with no clear D. In germline, CDR1 is SGHTA, CDR2 FQGNSA. The CDR3 length is 15 residues. V was trimmed by 2 bases and J by 8 bases, leaving 15 bases between them. The chain's CDR3 is CASSLLGLVGEKLFF. Written as DNA, the CDR3 is TGTGCCAGCAGCTTACTAGGCCTTGTCGGAGAAAAACTGTTTTTT.

This clonotype was seen at least ten times. The chain joins TRBV9 to TRBJ2-7; 8 bases match TRBD2. The CDR3 has 15 residues. The germline V gene has CDR1 SGDLS and CDR2 YYNGEE. The V gene end was trimmed by 0 bases and the J gene end by 3 bases; junction bases not matched to a gene: 5. This CDR3 reads CASSVESGSVYEQYF. In DNA, the CDR3 is TGTGCCAGCAGCGTAGAAAGCGGGAGTGTCTACGAGCAGTACTTC.

This clonotype has a count of ten or more. V usage is TRBV5-1 and J usage is TRBJ2-7; D is undetermined. The germline V and J ends were trimmed by 0 bases and 0 bases, with 7 bases remaining between them. Germline CDR1 is SGHRS and CDR2 is YFSETQ. This CDR3 has 14 amino acids. CDR3 bases: TGCGCCAGCAGCTTGGAGGCAGTCTCCTACGAGCAGTACTTC. Protein product: CASSLEAVSYEQYF.

This clonotype came up many times. The rearrangement links TRBV7-9 to TRBJ1-1; TRBD1 is a possible D gene (5 bases). CDR3 length: 15 amino acids. V was shortened by 1 base and J by 3 bases, with 12 bases between the two germline ends. Germline CDR1 SEHNR, CDR2 FQNEAQ (reference sequence). Here the CDR3 DNA reads TGTGCCAGCAGCTTAGGAGGAGGGGCGGACACTGAAGCTTTCTTT. Its translation: CASSLGGGADTEAFF.

This clonotype was picked up many times. The V and J genes are TRBV4-3 and TRBJ2-7; tentative D call: TRBD2 (6 bases). Per germline, CDR1 LGHNA and CDR2 YSLEER. V lost 4 bases, J lost 2 bases, and 18 bases lay in between. The CDR3 contains 16 residues. The CDR3, as DNA: TGCGCCAGCAGCCCCGAAGGGGACTTAGGAACCTACGAGCAGTACTTC. Encoded protein: CASSPEGDLGTYEQYF.

The table lists this clonotype with many counts. Germline and junction disagree at one end, which may indicate a read error. The chain couples TRBV7-7 to TRBJ2-3; 14 bases are shared with TRBD2. The germline V gene encodes CDR1 SSHAT and CDR2 FNYEAQ (reference sequence). The CDR3 has 16 residues. For the CDR3, the DNA is TGTGCTAGCAGCCCAGGGGGACTAGCGGGAGCAGATACGCAGTATTTT. It codes for CASSPGGLAGADTQYF. The full variable domain, its missing parts supplied by reference TRBV7-7 and TRBJ2-3, is GAGVSQSPRYKVTKRGQDVTLRCDPISSHATLYWYQQALGQGPEFLTYFNYEAQPDKSGLPSDRFSAERPEGSISTLTIQRTEQRDSAMYRCASSPGGLAGADTQYFGPGTRLTVL.

This clonotype was seen many times. V and J are TRBV3-1 and TRBJ1-2, with unresolved D. The CDR3 loop spans 11 amino acids. V was shortened by 1 base and J by 8 bases, with 5 bases between the two germline ends. CDR1 is LGHDT, CDR2 YNNKEL, per germline (reference sequence). The CDR3 loop is CASSQGKGYTF. The CDR3 DNA reads TGTGCCAGCAGCCAAGGTAAAGGCTACACCTTC.

This clonotype was picked up a small number of times. This chain joins TRBV7-3 and TRBJ2-7; D may be TRBD1 (6 bases). CDR1 and CDR2 from the germline V gene are SGHTA and FQGTGA. Trimming cost V 1 base and J 9 bases, with 22 bases left between them. The CDR3 totals 16 residues. DNA of the CDR3: TGTGCCAGCAGCTTAAGAGGGGGAGAGAGTCCGGCGGTGCAGTACTTC. It specifies CASSLRGGESPAVQYF. The variable domain in full, completed from reference TRBV7-3 and TRBJ2-7, reads GAGVSQTPSNKVTEKGKYVELRCDPISGHTALYWYRQSLGQGPEFLIYFQGTGAADDSGLPNDRFFAVRPEGSVSTLKIQRTERGDSAVYLCASSLRGGESPAVQYFGPGTRLTVT.

In this sample, this clonotype turned up a few times. The V and J genes are TRBV27 and TRBJ2-3, with 7 bases identical to TRBD2. Germline-derived CDR1 and CDR2 are MNHEY and SMNVEV (reference sequence). There are 15 residues in the CDR3. The V and J ends lost 1 base and 4 bases, in that order; junction bases with no gene match: 5. CDR3 sequence (DNA): TGTGCCAGCAGTTTATACGGCCGGGGGGCAGATACGCAGTATTTT. Translating gives CASSLYGRGADTQYF.

This clonotype was recorded many times. This chain joins TRBV7-8 and TRBJ2-1; 7 nucleotides agree with TRBD1. Germline V gene data show CDR1 as SGHVS and CDR2 as FQNEAQ. The CDR3 sequence is 17 residues long. V shed 1 base, J shed 1 base, and the junction held 7 bases outside the gene matches. The CDR3 sequence is CASSLEIRDSSYNEQFF. CDR3 nucleotides: TGTGCCAGCAGCTTAGAGATCCGGGACAGTTCCTACAATGAGCAGTTCTTC.

The V and J genes are TRBV6-2 or TRBV6-3 and TRBJ2-7; D is unclear. The CDR3 is 13 residues long. The V gene lost 7 bases and the J gene lost 6 bases, with 16 bases spanning the gap. Germline lookup yields CDR1 MNHEY and CDR2 SVGEGT. Written as DNA, the CDR3 is TGTGCCAGCATGGACCCCAGACGTCGCGAGCAGTACTTC. Protein sequence: CASMDPRRREQYF.

The chain combines TRBV29-1 with TRBJ2-2; TRBD1 agrees at 8 bases. Germline-derived CDR1 and CDR2 are SQVTM and ANQGSEA. V gave up 4 bases and J gave up 5 bases; unmatched junction bases: 9. CDR3 size: 15 residues. CDR3 protein: CSVVPDRARTGELFF. The CDR3 DNA follows: TGCAGCGTTGTACCGGACAGGGCGAGAACCGGGGAGCTGTTTTTT.

This clonotype is categorized as medium-sized. The rearrangement links TRBV7-9 to TRBJ2-6; 9 nucleotides match TRBD2. After removal of 6 bases from V and 2 bases from J, the junction contained 5 bases not matched to a gene. The CDR3 extends over 16 amino acids. In germline, CDR1 is SEHNR, CDR2 FQNEAQ (reference sequence). The DNA of the CDR3 is TGTGCCAGCAGTCGCAGACTAGCGGCTGGGGCCAACGTCCTGACTTTC. Translating it yields CASSRRLAAGANVLTF.

This clonotype was seen ten or more times. CDR3 residues: CASSRSGHAYEQYF. The CDR3 nucleotides are TGTGCCAGCAGTCGGAGCGGGCACGCCTACGAGCAGTACTTC. The chain combines TRBV28 with TRBJ2-7; TRBD2 might be the D (6 bases). Trimming removed 5 bases from V and 2 bases from J, with 13 bases in between. The V gene's germline CDR1 is MDHEN and CDR2 SYDVKM. This CDR3 contains 14 residues. Full variable domain (outside the CDR3, taken from reference TRBV28 and TRBJ2-7): DVKVTQSSRYLVKRTGEKVFLECVQDMDHENMFWYRQDPGLGLRLIYFSYDVKMKEKGDIPEGYSVSREKKERFSLILESASTNQTSMYLCASSRSGHAYEQYFGPGTRLTVT.

At least ten counts were recorded for this clonotype. V gene TRBV2 combines with J gene TRBJ2-2; 7 positions agree with TRBD2. J was trimmed by 3 bases and V by 4 bases; bases with no gene match: 5. There are 15 residues in the CDR3. The germline gives CDR1 SNHLY, CDR2 FYNNEI. CDR3 coding DNA: TGTGCCAGCAGTGTTGAGGGAGGGTACACCGGGGAGCTGTTTTTT. Protein sequence: CASSVEGGYTGELFF.

The rearrangement joins TRBV19 to TRBJ2-7; D is undetermined. Germline V lookup: CDR1 LNHDA, CDR2 SQIVND (reference sequence). This CDR3 is 12 amino acids long. V was clipped by 2 bases and J by 5 bases, with 7 bases between them. The CDR3 bases are TGTGCCAGTAGTATACGTGGGGACGAGCAGTACTTC. Its protein is CASSIRGDEQYF.

This clonotype turned up a few times. V usage is TRBV5-5 and J usage is TRBJ2-3; tentatively, D is TRBD1 or TRBD2 (5 bases each). Trimming pared 0 bases from V and 4 bases from J, leaving 12 bases between. This CDR3 has 15 amino acids. Looked up from germline, CDR1 is SGHKS and CDR2 is YYEKEE (reference sequence). CDR3 protein: CASSLAHQGADTQYF. In DNA form, the CDR3 reads TGTGCCAGCAGCTTGGCCCATCAGGGAGCAGATACGCAGTATTTT.